This paragraph covers one T cell receptor (beta chain) sequence. This record comes from a study of control samples from healthy donors and cancer patients. The V end was cut by 8 bases, the J end by 5 bases, with 12 bases between. There are 12 residues in the CDR3. Germline V gene data show CDR1 as MNHEY and CDR2 as SVGAGI. Sequencing was performed with immunoSEQ multiplex PCR; in TCRdb, only in-frame clones are kept and a portion is missing. The data hold about 57,000 clones, with more than 85% observed a single time. Sequencing was carried out using PBMCs. The genes are TRBV6-5 and TRBJ2-5; unclear D gene. The clonotype comes from a man younger than 40 with colorectal cancer. The CDR3 sequence is CASLRLGETQYF. The CDR3 DNA reads TGTGCCAGCCTCAGACTGGGGGAGACCCAGTACTTC.